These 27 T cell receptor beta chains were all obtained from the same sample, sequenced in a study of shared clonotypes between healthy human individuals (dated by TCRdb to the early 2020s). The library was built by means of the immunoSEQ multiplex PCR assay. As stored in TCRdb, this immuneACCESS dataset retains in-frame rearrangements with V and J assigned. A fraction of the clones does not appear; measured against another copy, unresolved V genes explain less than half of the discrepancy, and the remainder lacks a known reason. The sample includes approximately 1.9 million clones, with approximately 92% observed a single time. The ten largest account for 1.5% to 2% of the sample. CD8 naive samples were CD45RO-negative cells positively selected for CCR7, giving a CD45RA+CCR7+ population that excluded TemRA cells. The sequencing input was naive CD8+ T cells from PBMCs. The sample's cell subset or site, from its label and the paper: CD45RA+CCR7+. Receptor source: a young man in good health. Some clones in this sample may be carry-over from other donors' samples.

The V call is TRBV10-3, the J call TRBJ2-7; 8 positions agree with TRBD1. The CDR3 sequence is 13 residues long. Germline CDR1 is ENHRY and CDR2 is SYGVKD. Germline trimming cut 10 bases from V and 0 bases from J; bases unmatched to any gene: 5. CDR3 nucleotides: TGTGCCACATTGACAGGGGACTCCTACGAGCAGTACTTC. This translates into CATLTGDSYEQYF.

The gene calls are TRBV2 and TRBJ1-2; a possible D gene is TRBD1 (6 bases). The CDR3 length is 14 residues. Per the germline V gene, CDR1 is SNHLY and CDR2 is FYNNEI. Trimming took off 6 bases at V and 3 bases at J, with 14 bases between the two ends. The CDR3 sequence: CASSPRDMHYGYTF. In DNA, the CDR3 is TGTGCCAGCAGCCCACGGGACATGCACTATGGCTACACCTTC.

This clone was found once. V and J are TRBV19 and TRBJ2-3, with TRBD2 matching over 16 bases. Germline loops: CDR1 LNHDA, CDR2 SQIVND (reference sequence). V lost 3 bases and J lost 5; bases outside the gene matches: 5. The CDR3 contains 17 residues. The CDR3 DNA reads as TGTGCCAGTAGTATGGGACTAGCGGGAGGGTATGAAGATACGCAGTATTTT. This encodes CASSMGLAGGYEDTQYF.

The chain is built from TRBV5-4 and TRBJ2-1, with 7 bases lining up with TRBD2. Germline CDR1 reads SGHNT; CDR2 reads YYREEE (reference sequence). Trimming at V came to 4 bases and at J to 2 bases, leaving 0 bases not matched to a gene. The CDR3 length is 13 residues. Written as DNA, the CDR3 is TGTGCCAGCAGCGGGAGGGCCTACAATGAGCAGTTCTTC. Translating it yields CASSGRAYNEQFF.

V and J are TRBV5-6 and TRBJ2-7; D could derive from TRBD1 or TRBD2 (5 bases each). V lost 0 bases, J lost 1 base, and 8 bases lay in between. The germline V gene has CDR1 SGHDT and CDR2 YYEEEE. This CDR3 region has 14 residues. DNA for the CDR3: TGTGCCAGCAGCTTGGGGGACGCTTCCTACGAGCAGTACTTC. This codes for CASSLGDASYEQYF.

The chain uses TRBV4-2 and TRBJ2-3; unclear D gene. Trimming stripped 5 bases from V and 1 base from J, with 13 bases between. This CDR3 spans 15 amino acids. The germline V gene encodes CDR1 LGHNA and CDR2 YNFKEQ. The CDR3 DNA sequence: TGTGCCAGCAGCGCATTTGCGTCGGGCACAGATACGCAGTATTTT. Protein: CASSAFASGTDTQYF.

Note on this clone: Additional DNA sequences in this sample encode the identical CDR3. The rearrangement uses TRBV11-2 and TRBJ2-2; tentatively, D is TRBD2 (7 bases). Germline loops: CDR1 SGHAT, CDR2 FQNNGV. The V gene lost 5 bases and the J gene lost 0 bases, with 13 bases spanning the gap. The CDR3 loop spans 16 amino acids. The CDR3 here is CASSPRGGTNTGELFF. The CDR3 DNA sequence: TGTGCCAGCAGCCCCAGGGGAGGGACGAACACCGGGGAGCTGTTTTTT.

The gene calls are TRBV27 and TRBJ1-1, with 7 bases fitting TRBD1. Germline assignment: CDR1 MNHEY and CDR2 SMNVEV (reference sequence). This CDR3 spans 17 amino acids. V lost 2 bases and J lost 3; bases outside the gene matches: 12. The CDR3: CASSLLHRGAGDTEAFF. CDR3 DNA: TGTGCCAGCAGTTTACTACACAGGGGTGCGGGCGACACTGAAGCTTTCTTT.

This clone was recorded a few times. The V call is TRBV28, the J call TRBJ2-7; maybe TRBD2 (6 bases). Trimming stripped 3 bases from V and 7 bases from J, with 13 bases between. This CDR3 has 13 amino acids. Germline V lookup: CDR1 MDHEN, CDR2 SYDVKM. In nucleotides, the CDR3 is TGTGCCAGCAGTTTGACTAGGTTGGGTGAGCAGTACTTC. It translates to CASSLTRLGEQYF.

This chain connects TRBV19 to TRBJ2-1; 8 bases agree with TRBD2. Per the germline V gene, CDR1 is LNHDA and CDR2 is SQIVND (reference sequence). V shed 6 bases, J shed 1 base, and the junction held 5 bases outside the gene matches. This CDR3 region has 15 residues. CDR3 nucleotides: TGTGCCAGTAGCCATTCTAGCGGGTCCTACAATGAGCAGTTCTTC. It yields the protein CASSHSSGSYNEQFF. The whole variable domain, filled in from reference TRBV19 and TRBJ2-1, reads DGGITQSPKYLFRKEGQNVTLSCEQNLNHDAMYWYRQDPGQGLRLIYYSQIVNDFQKGDIAEGYSVSREKKESFPLTVTSAQKNPTAFYLCASSHSSGSYNEQFFGPGTRLTVL.

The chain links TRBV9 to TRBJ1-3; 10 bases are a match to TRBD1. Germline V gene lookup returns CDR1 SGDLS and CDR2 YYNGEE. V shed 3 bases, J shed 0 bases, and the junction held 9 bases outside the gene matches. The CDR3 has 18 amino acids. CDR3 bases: TGTGCCAGCAGCGCCCACCCCGACAGGGGGCCCTCTGGAAACACCATATATTTT. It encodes CASSAHPDRGPSGNTIYF.

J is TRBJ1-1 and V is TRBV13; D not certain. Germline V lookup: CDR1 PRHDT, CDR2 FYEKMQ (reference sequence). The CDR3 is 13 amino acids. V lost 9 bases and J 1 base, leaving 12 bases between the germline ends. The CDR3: CASGWHRNTEAFF. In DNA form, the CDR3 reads TGTGCCAGTGGTTGGCACCGGAACACTGAAGCTTTCTTT. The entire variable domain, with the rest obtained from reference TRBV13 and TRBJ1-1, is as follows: AAGVIQSPRHLIKEKRETATLKCYPIPRHDTVYWYQQGPGQDPQFLISFYEKMQSDKGSIPDRFSAQQFSDYHSELNMSSLELGDSALYFCASGWHRNTEAFFGQGTRLTVV.

CDR3 DNA: TGTGCCAGCAGCACCCGGGACGTTTACAATGAGCAGTTCTTC. This gives the protein CASSTRDVYNEQFF. The chain combines TRBV11-2 with TRBJ2-1, with D perhaps being TRBD1 or TRBD2 (5 bases each). Germline lookup yields CDR1 SGHAT and CDR2 FQNNGV. Trimming took off 5 bases at V and 4 bases at J, with 12 bases between the two ends. The CDR3 is 14 amino acids.

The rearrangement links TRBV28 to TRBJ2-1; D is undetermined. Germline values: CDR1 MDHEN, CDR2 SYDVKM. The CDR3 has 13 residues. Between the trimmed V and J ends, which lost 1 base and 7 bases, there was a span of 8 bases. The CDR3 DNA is TGTGCCAGCAGTTTATTGGGTGAGAATGAGCAGTTCTTC. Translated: CASSLLGENEQFF.

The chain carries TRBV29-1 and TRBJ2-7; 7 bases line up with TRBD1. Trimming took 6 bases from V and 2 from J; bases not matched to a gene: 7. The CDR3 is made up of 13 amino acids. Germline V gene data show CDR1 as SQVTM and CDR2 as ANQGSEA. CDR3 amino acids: CSVLGQFPYEQYF. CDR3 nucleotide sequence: TGCAGCGTCCTGGGACAGTTCCCCTACGAGCAGTACTTC.

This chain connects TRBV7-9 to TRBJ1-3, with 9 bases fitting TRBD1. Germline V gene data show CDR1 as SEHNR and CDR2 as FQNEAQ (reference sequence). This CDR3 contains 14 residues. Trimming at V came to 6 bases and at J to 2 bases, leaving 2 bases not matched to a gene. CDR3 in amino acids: CASRHRGPGNTIYF. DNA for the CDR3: TGTGCCAGCAGACACAGGGGGCCTGGAAACACCATATATTTT.

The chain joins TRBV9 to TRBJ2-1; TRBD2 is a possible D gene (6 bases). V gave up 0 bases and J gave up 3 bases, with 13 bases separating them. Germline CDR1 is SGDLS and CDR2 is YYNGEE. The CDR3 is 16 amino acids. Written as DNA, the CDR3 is TGTGCCAGCAGCGTAGGGGTCGGGAGTGGCTACAATGAGCAGTTCTTC. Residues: CASSVGVGSGYNEQFF.

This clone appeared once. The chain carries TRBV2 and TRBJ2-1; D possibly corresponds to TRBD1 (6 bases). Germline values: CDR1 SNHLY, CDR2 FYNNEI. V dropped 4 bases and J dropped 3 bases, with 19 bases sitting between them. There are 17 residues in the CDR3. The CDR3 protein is CASSGLRGKANYNEQFF. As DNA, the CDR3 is TGTGCCAGCAGTGGCCTCAGGGGCAAGGCGAACTACAATGAGCAGTTCTTC.

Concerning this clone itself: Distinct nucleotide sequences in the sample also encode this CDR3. CDR3 bases: TGTGCCAGCAGCTTTGGTGGGAGCTCCTACAATGAGCAGTTCTTC. This gives the protein CASSFGGSSYNEQFF. The chain couples TRBV7-2 to TRBJ2-1, with D possibly being TRBD2 (5 bases). The germline gives CDR1 SGHTA, CDR2 FQGNSA. Trimming took 3 bases from V and 0 from J, leaving 9 bases between them. CDR3 length equals 15 residues.

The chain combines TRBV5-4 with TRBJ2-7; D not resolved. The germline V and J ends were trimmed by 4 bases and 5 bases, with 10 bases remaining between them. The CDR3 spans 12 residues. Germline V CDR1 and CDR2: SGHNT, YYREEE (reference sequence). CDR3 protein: CASSPDWNEQYF. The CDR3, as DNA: TGTGCCAGCAGCCCCGACTGGAACGAGCAGTACTTC.

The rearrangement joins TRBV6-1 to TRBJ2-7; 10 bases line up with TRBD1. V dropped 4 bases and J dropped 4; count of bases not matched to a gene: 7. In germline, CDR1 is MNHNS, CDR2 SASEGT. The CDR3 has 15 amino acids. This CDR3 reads CASSADRQGAYEQYF. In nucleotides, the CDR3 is TGTGCCAGCAGTGCTGATCGACAGGGGGCTTACGAGCAGTACTTC.

The CDR3 region is CASRPTSGGVNEQFF. The CDR3 DNA reads as TGTGCCAGCAGGCCTACTAGCGGGGGGGTCAATGAGCAGTTCTTC. V usage is TRBV6-5 and J usage is TRBJ2-1; 13 nucleotides agree with TRBD2. The CDR3 is 15 residues long. Germline CDR1 MNHEY, CDR2 SVGAGI. Unmatched junction bases numbered 5, after V lost 6 bases and J lost 6 bases.

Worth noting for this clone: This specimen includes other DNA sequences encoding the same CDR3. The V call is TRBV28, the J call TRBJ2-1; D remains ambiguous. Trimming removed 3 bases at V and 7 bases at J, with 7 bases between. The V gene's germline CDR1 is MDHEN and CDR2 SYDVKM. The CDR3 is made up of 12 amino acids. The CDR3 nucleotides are TGTGCCAGCAGTTTTTCGGATAATGAGCAGTTCTTC. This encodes CASSFSDNEQFF.

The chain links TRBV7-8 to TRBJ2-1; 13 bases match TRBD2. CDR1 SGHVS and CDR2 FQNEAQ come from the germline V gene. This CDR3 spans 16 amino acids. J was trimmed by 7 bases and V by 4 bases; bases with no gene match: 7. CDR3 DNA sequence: TGTGCCAGCAGCTCGAGGACTAGCGGGAGTCAGAATGAGCAGTTCTTC. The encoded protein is CASSSRTSGSQNEQFF.

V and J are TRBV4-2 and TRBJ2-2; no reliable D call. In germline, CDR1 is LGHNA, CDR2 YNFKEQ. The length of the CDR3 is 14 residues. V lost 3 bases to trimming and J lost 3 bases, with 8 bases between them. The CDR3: CASSHPAHTGELFF. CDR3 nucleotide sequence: TGTGCCAGCAGCCACCCCGCCCACACCGGGGAGCTGTTTTTT.

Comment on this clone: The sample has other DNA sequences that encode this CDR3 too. CDR3 loop: CASSLGAANQPQHF. The CDR3 DNA sequence: TGTGCCAGCAGCTTAGGGGCAGCTAATCAGCCCCAGCATTTT. J is TRBJ1-5 and V is TRBV7-9, with D hard to call. The V end was cut by 1 base, the J end by 4 bases, with 8 bases between. Germline V gives CDR1 SEHNR, CDR2 FQNEAQ (reference sequence). The CDR3 extends over 14 amino acids.

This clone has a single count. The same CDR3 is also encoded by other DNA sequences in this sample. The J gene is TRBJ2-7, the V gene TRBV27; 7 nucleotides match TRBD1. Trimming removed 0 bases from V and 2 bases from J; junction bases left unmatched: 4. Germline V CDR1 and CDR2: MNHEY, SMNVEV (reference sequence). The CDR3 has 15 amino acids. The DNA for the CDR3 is TGTGCCAGCAGTTTATCAGGGGGCGCGACCTACGAGCAGTACTTC. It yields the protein CASSLSGGATYEQYF.